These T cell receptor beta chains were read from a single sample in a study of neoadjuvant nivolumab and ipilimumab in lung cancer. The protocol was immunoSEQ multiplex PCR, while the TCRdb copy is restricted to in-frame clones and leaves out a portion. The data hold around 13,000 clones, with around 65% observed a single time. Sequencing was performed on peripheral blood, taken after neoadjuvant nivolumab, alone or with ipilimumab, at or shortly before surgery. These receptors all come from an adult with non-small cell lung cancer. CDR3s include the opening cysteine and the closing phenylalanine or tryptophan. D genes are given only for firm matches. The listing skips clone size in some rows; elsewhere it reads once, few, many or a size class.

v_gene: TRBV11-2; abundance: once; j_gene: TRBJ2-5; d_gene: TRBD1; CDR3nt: TGTGCCAGCAGCCAATCCTTTGGGACAGACTACCAAGAGACCCAGTACTTC; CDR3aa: CASSQSFGTDYQETQYF
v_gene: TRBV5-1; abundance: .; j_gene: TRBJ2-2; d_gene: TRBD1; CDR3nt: TGCGCCAGCAGCCTAGACAGGGGGATGCCCGGGGAGCTGTTTTTT; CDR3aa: CASSLDRGMPGELFF
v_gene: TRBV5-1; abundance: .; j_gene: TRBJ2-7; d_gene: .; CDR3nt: TGCGCCAGCAGCGCCGGGACCCAGGGGGGGGAGCAGTACTTC; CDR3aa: CASSAGTQGGEQYF
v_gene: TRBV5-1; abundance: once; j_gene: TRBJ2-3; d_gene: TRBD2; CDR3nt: TGCGCCAGCAGCTTGGATCTAGCGGGATTCACAGATACGCAGTATTTT; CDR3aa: CASSLDLAGFTDTQYF
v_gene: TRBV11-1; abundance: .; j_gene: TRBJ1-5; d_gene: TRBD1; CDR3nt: TGTGCCAGCAGCCAAAGGACAGGCCAGCCCCAGCATTTT; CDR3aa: CASSQRTGQPQHF
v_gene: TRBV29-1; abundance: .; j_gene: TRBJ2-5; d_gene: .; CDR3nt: TGCAGCGTAGCGCATGTTCGCGGCGGGAAAGAGACCCAGTACTTC; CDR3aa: CSVAHVRGGKETQYF
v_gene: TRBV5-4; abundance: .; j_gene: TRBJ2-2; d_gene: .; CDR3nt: TGTGCCAGCCAGGAGGGGACGAACACCGGGGAGCTGTTTTTT; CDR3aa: CASQEGTNTGELFF
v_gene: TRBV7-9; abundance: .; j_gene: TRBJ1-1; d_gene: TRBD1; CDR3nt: TGTGCCAGCAGCGTAGGGGGACAGGGGGCTTCTGAAGCTTTCTTT; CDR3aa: CASSVGGQGASEAFF
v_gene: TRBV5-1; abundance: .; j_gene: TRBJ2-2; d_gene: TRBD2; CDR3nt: TGCGCCAGCAGCTTGGCCTGGAGCGGGAGTTTCGGGGAGCTGTTTTTT; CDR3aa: CASSLAWSGSFGELFF
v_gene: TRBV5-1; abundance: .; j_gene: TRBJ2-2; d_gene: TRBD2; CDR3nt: TGCGCCAGCACGGGACTAGCGGGATCGGCCGGGGAGCTGTTTTTT; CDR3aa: CASTGLAGSAGELFF
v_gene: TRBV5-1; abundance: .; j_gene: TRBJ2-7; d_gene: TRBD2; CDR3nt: TGCGCCAGCAGCTTGGCGACTAGCGGGAGTAGAGAGCAGTACTTC; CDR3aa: CASSLATSGSREQYF
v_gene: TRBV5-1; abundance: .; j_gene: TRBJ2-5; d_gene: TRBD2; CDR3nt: TGCGCCAGCAGCCCAGTAGCGGGAGTGGAGACCCAGTACTTC; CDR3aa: CASSPVAGVETQYF
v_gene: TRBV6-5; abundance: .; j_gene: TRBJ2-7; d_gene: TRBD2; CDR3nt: TGTGCCAGCAGTTCGCCACGGACTAGCGGTAACGAGCAGTACTTC; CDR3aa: CASSSPRTSGNEQYF
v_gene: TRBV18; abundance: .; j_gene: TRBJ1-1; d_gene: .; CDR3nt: TGTGCCAGCTCACCACCTTTGGGCGGCACTGAAGCTTTCTTT; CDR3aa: CASSPPLGGTEAFF
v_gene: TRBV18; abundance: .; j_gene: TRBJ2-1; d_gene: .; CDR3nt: TGTGCCAGCTCACCGCAGCGGGCGGGCCAAGGTCACGATGAGCAGTTCTTC; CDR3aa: CASSPQRAGQGHDEQFF
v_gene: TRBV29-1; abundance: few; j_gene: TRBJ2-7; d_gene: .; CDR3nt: TGCAGCGTTAAGTGGCAAGGAGGCGAGCAGTACTTC; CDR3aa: CSVKWQGGEQYF
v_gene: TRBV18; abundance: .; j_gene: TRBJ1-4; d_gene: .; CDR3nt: TGTGCCAGCTCACCGGGGAAGAGTGAAAAACTGTTTTTT; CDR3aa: CASSPGKSEKLFF
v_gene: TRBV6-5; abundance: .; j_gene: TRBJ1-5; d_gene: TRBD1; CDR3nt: TGTGCCAGCACACCGACAGGGGGTGCTAATCAGCCCCAGCATTTT; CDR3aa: CASTPTGGANQPQHF
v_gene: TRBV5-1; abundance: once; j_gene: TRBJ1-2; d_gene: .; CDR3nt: TGCGCCAGCAGCTTGGCCAGGGTATATGGCTACACCTTC; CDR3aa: CASSLARVYGYTF
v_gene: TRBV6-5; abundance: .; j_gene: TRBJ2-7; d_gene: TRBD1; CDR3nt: TGTGCCAGCAGAGCCCGACAGGGCTACTACGAGCAGTACTTC; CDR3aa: CASRARQGYYEQYF
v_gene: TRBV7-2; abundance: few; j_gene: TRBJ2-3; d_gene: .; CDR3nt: TGTGCCAGCAGCCTGGCGGGATTTGGCGCAGATACGCAGTATTTT; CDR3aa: CASSLAGFGADTQYF
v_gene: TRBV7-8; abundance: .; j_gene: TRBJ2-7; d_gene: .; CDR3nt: TGTGCCAGCAGCTGGGGACCGCTGCCCTACGAGCAGTACTTC; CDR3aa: CASSWGPLPYEQYF
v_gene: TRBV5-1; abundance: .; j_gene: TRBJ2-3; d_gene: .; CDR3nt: TGCGCCAGCAGCTTTGGAGGCACAGATACGCAGTATTTT; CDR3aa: CASSFGGTDTQYF
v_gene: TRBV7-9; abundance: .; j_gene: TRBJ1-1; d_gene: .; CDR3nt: TGTGCCAGCAGCTTAGTGCTTCAGGGGATCACTGAAGCTTTCTTT; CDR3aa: CASSLVLQGITEAFF
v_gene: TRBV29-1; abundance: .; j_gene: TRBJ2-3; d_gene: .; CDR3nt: TGCAGCGTTGATTATACCCTCGGGGTAACCACAGATACGCAGTATTTT; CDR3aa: CSVDYTLGVTTDTQYF
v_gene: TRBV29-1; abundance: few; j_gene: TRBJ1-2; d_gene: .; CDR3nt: TGCAGCGTTGAGGGGCAGAACTATGGCTACACCTTC; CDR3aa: CSVEGQNYGYTF
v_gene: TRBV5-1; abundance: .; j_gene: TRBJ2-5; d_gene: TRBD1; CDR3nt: TGCGCCAGCAGCCTTCGGGACAGAGAGACCCAGTACTTC; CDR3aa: CASSLRDRETQYF
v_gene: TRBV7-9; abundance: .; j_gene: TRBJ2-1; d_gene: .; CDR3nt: TGTGCCAGCAGCCCCGGGCTTAGCGGCCTGACAGGTGAGCAGTTCTTC; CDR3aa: CASSPGLSGLTGEQFF
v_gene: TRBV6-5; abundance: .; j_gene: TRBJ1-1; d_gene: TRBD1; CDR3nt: TGTGCCAGCTACCGGACAGGGGGAAACACTGAAGCTTTCTTT; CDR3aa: CASYRTGGNTEAFF
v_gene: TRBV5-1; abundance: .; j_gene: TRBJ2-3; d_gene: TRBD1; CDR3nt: TGCGCCAGCAGCTTCTCTCCAGGGGGCGGTGGAGATACGCAGTATTTT; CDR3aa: CASSFSPGGGGDTQYF
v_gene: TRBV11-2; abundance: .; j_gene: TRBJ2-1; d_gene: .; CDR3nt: TGTGCCAGCAGCTTTTTGGGAACAGGCGGATACAATGAGCAGTTCTTC; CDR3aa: CASSFLGTGGYNEQFF
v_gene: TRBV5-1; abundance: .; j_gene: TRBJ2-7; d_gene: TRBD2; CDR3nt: TGCGCCAGCAGCCCGTTGTCGACTAGCGCTTTCTACGAGCAGTACTTC; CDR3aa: CASSPLSTSAFYEQYF
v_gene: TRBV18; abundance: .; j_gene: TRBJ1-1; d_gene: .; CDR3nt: TGTGCCAGCTCACCTGACCGGTTACTTCTTGAAGCTTTCTTT; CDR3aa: CASSPDRLLLEAFF
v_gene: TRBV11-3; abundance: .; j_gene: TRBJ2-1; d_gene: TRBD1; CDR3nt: TGTGCCAGCAGCGTATTGGGACAGGCCAATGAGCAGTTCTTC; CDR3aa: CASSVLGQANEQFF
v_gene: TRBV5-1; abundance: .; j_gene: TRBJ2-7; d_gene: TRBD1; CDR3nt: TGCGCCAGCAGCTGGGACAGAGCCTACGAGCAGTACTTC; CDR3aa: CASSWDRAYEQYF
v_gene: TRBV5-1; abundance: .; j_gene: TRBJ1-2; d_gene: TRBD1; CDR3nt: TGCGCCAGCAGCTTAACCGGGACAGGGGGCCTTGGCTACACCTTC; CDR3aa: CASSLTGTGGLGYTF
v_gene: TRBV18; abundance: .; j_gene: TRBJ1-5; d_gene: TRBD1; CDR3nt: TGTGCCAGCTCACCCGGCACAGGGGGACTCAATCAGCCCCAGCATTTT; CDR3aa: CASSPGTGGLNQPQHF
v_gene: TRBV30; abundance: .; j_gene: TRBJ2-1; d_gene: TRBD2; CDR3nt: TGTGCCTGGAATGGGTTAGCGGGAGGGAATGAGCAGTTCTTC; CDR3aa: CAWNGLAGGNEQFF
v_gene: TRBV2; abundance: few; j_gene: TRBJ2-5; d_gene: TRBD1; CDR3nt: TGTGCCAATGGACAGGGATGGCAAGAGACCCAGTACTTC; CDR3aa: CANGQGWQETQYF
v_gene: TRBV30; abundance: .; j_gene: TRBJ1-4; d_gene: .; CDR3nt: TGTGCCTGGAGTGTACAGGGTAATGAAAAACTGTTTTTT; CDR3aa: CAWSVQGNEKLFF
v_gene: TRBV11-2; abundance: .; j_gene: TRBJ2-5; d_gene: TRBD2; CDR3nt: TGTGCCAGCAGCTTGGTTCTAGCGGGAGAGTTGAGAGAGACCCAGTACTTC; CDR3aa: CASSLVLAGELRETQYF
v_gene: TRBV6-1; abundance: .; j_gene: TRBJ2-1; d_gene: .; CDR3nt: TGTGCCAGCAGTCCTAGGGATGAGCAGTTCTTC; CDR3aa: CASSPRDEQFF
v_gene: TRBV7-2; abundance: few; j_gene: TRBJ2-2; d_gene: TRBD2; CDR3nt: TGTGCCAGCAGCTTAGCCGGGACTAGCGCCGGGGAGCTGTTTTTT; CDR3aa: CASSLAGTSAGELFF
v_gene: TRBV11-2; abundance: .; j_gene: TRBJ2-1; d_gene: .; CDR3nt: TGTGCCAGCAGTCCCCTAAGGGATGAGCAGTTCTTC; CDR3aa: CASSPLRDEQFF
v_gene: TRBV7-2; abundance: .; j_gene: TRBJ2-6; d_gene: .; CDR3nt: TGTGCCAGCAGCCTGACCCACTCTGGGGCCAACGTCCTGACTTTC; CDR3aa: CASSLTHSGANVLTF
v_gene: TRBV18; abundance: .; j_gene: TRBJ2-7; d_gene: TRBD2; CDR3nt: TGTGCCAGCTCACCACCGGTAGCGGGAGGCTCCTACGAGCAGTACTTC; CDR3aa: CASSPPVAGGSYEQYF
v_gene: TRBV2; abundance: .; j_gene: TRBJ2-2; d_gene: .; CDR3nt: TGTGCCAGCAGTGAAGCGAGGGTGACCGGGGAGCTGTTTTTT; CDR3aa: CASSEARVTGELFF
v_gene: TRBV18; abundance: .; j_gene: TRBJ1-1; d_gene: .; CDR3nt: TGTGCCAGCTCGCTTACACAGAACACTGAAGCTTTCTTT; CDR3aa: CASSLTQNTEAFF
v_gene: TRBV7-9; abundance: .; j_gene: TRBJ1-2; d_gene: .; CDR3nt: TGTGCCACCCAAGTCGTCAGGGACTATGGCTACACCTTC; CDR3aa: CATQVVRDYGYTF
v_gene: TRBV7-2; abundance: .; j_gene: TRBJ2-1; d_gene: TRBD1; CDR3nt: TGTGCCAGCAGCTCCCAATCCGGGACAGGGGTGTTCTTC; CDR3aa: CASSSQSGTGVFF
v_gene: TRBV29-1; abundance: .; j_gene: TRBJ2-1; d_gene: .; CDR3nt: TGCAGCCTATGGTGGGGGGGCCCAGACAATGAGCAGTTCTTC; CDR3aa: CSLWWGGPDNEQFF
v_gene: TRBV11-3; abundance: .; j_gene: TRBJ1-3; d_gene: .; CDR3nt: TGTGCCAGCAGCTTATCTGGAGTCTCTGGAAACACCATATATTTT; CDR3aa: CASSLSGVSGNTIYF
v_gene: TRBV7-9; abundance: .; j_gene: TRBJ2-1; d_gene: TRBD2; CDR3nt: TGTGCCAGCGGGGGGGTAGCCCGCCGTGAGCAGTTCTTC; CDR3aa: CASGGVARREQFF